The TCR beta chain under discussion was sequenced for a study of beta chain features in type 1 diabetes. Points from the study as a whole: Fewer insertions but more deletions were seen at VDJ junctions in type 1 diabetes patients. Using cDNA template may skew counts toward highly expressing activated cells.

Heparinised blood was drawn once per donor, averaging roughly 110 mL. Expressed TCRB transcripts were sequenced, since all the RNA that had been isolated was reverse transcribed. Generated by immunoSEQ multiplex PCR, the TCRdb table keeps only in-frame clones and is missing some. The sample holds 900,000 or so clones, 15% to 20% seen once. After removal of 6 bases from V and 3 bases from J, the junction contained 5 bases not matched to a gene. CDR1 is SGHAT and CDR2 is FQNNGV in the germline V gene. The CDR3 has 15 residues. This clone was seen more than once but under ten times. Its antigen is still unknown.

The clonotype comes from a woman aged 18-35 years in good health. The sequenced material came from naive CD4+ T cells from blood. The chain carries TRBV11-2 and TRBJ2-7; TRBD2 matches at 13 bases. The CDR3 DNA is TGTGCCAGCAGAACTAGCGGGAGGGCCTTCTACGAGCAGTACTTC. It yields the protein CASRTSGRAFYEQYF.